These 15 T cell receptor beta chains originate from one sample sequenced in a study of cytotoxic CD8 clonotypes in ibrutinib-treated CLL. The data were produced by immunoSEQ multiplex PCR, yet TCRdb's version contains in-frame clones alone and is incomplete. The table shows some 25,000 clones, with approximately 80% occurring only once. Specimen: PBMCs, collected before ibrutinib treatment. These TCRs come from a human donor with chronic lymphocytic leukemia.

V gene TRBV6-1 combines with J gene TRBJ1-3; D is unresolved. The V and J ends lost 5 bases and 0 bases respectively, with 14 bases between them. Germline CDR1 MNHNS, CDR2 SASEGT. The CDR3 is made up of 16 amino acids. The CDR3: CASSKDHSYSGNTIYF. In DNA, the CDR3 is TGTGCCAGCAGTAAAGACCACAGTTACTCTGGAAACACCATATATTTT.

This clone was seen a handful of times. The V and J genes are TRBV19 and TRBJ2-2, with D uncertain. The V and J ends lost 4 bases and 4 bases respectively, with 13 bases between them. The CDR3 contains 15 residues. Germline CDR1 reads LNHDA; CDR2 reads SQIVND (reference sequence). CDR3 residues: CASSTSWAGTGELFF. The CDR3 nucleotides are TGTGCCAGTAGTACATCATGGGCTGGCACCGGGGAGCTGTTTTTT.

This clone turned up a few times. The genes are TRBV6-4 and TRBJ1-2, with 8 nucleotides matching TRBD1. The CDR3 runs 14 residues. Trimming cost V 4 bases and J 7 bases; bases outside gene matches: 8. Looked up from germline, CDR1 is MRHNA and CDR2 is SNTAGT. CDR3: CASSVAGGAGGYTF. The CDR3 DNA reads TGTGCCAGCAGTGTCGCAGGGGGCGCAGGTGGCTACACCTTC.

The gene calls are TRBV10-2 and TRBJ1-1; D uncertain. Germline assignment: CDR1 WSHSY and CDR2 SAAADI. V gave up 2 bases and J gave up 2 bases, with 3 bases separating them. The CDR3 loop spans 12 amino acids. The CDR3 sequence is CASSEANTEAFF. CDR3 sequence (DNA): TGCGCCAGCAGTGAGGCTAACACTGAAGCTTTCTTT.

This clone was seen a handful of times. V usage is TRBV7-9 and J usage is TRBJ1-1, with TRBD1 as a possible D gene (5 bases). The length of the CDR3 is 15 residues. The V gene lost 1 base and the J gene lost 4 bases, with 13 bases spanning the gap. Germline CDR1 is SEHNR and CDR2 is FQNEAQ (reference sequence). The CDR3 DNA is TGTGCCAGCAGCTTAGGGGGCGGGGACGGCACTGAAGCTTTCTTT. This gives the protein CASSLGGGDGTEAFF.

V usage is TRBV28 and J usage is TRBJ2-7; D perhaps matches TRBD1 (6 bases). The CDR3 is made up of 14 amino acids. Germline CDR1 and CDR2: MDHEN and SYDVKM. V gave up 2 bases and J gave up 2 bases, with 10 bases separating them. CDR3 sequence reads: CASSLAQGPYEQYF. The CDR3, as DNA: TGTGCCAGCAGTTTAGCACAGGGACCCTACGAGCAGTACTTC. The variable domain in full, completed from reference TRBV28 and TRBJ2-7, reads DVKVTQSSRYLVKRTGEKVFLECVQDMDHENMFWYRQDPGLGLRLIYFSYDVKMKEKGDIPEGYSVSREKKERFSLILESASTNQTSMYLCASSLAQGPYEQYFGPGTRLTVT.

The chain couples TRBV11-2 to TRBJ1-3, with a weak D call TRBD1 (6 bases). CDR1 and CDR2 (germline): SGHAT, FQNNGV. The V gene lost 4 bases and the J gene lost 1 base, with 14 bases spanning the gap. This CDR3 region has 16 residues. The CDR3 reads CASSYHRGRSGNTIYF. The CDR3 DNA is TGTGCCAGCAGCTACCATAGGGGGAGGTCTGGAAACACCATATATTTT.

V and J are TRBV11-2 and TRBJ2-6; TRBD1 aligns across 9 bases. This CDR3 is 15 amino acids long. The germline V gene has CDR1 SGHAT and CDR2 FQNNGV. J gave up 2 bases and V 11 bases, and 7 bases lay outside the gene matches. The CDR3 DNA is TGTGCCCTGGGACAGGGAGGAGCTGGGGCCAACGTCCTGACTTTC. Residues: CALGQGGAGANVLTF. The full variable domain, completed using reference TRBV11-2 and TRBJ2-6, is EAGVAQSPRYKIIEKRQSVAFWCNPISGHATLYWYQQILGQGPKLLIQFQNNGVVDDSQLPKDRFSAERLKGVDSTLKIQPAKLEDSAVYLCALGQGGAGANVLTFGAGSRLTVL.

The chain links TRBV27 to TRBJ1-2; D ambiguous. The CDR3 is 13 residues long. V gave up 8 bases and J gave up 3 bases, with 13 bases separating them. Germline CDR1 reads MNHEY; CDR2 reads SMNVEV (reference sequence). Here the CDR3 reads CASGTGDYYGYTF. The CDR3 DNA reads TGTGCCAGCGGCACTGGGGATTACTATGGCTACACCTTC.

The V and J genes are TRBV6-1 and TRBJ2-5; D gene uncertain. In germline, CDR1 is MNHNS, CDR2 SASEGT. V was trimmed by 8 bases and J by 1 base, leaving 11 bases between them. The CDR3 contains 13 residues. DNA for the CDR3: TGTGCCAGCGGTGGTGGCACCCAAGAGACCCAGTACTTC. This codes for CASGGGTQETQYF.

The chain employs TRBV7-9 and TRBJ1-3; TRBD1 aligns across 7 bases. With V trimmed by 4 bases and J by 2 bases, 8 bases remained unmatched. CDR1 and CDR2 from the germline V gene are SEHNR and FQNEAQ (reference sequence). The CDR3 is made up of 16 amino acids. CDR3 sequence: CASSSQTGPTGNTIYF. DNA for the CDR3: TGTGCCAGCAGCTCCCAGACAGGGCCGACTGGAAACACCATATATTTT.

This clone was found once. The chain joins TRBV9 to TRBJ2-3, with 7 bases matching TRBD1. This CDR3 region has 17 residues. The germline CDR1 and CDR2 sequences are SGDLS and YYNGEE. Germline trimming cut 0 bases from V and 0 bases from J; bases unmatched to any gene: 7. The DNA for the CDR3 is TGTGCCAGCAGCGTAGGGGCAGGGGGTCAAAGCACAGATACGCAGTATTTT. It is translated as CASSVGAGGQSTDTQYF. Full variable domain (missing parts from reference TRBV9 and TRBJ2-3): DSGVTQTPKHLITATGQRVTLRCSPRSGDLSVYWYQQSLDQGLQFLIQYYNGEERAKGNILERFSAQQFPDLHSELNLSSLELGDSALYFCASSVGAGGQSTDTQYFGPGTRLTVL.

The J gene is TRBJ2-1, the V gene TRBV5-6, with 9 positions matching TRBD2. Unmatched junction bases numbered 14, after V lost 4 bases and J lost 6 bases. CDR1 and CDR2 from the germline V gene are SGHDT and YYEEEE. This CDR3 is 17 amino acids long. The CDR3 here is CASSPDSGRRRSNEQFF. The CDR3 DNA reads as TGTGCCAGCAGCCCGGACAGCGGGAGGCGGAGATCCAATGAGCAGTTCTTC.

The chain couples TRBV5-4 to TRBJ1-4; 8 nucleotides align to TRBD1. Germline lookup yields CDR1 SGHNT and CDR2 YYREEE (reference sequence). The V segment lost 0 bases and the J segment 4 bases; nucleotides outside the gene matches: 2. CDR3 length: 15 residues. This chain's CDR3 is CASSLGTGLNEKLFF. The DNA of the CDR3 is TGTGCCAGCAGCTTGGGGACAGGGCTTAATGAAAAACTGTTTTTT.

The CDR3 spells CASSLIGQGAETQYF. The DNA of the CDR3 is TGTGCCAGCAGCTTAATAGGACAGGGGGCAGAGACCCAGTACTTC. The chain carries TRBV7-3 and TRBJ2-5; 11 bases are a match to TRBD1. The CDR3 runs to 15 residues. The trim removed 1 base at V and 4 bases at J, leaving 2 bases unmatched. Germline assignment: CDR1 SGHTA and CDR2 FQGTGA.